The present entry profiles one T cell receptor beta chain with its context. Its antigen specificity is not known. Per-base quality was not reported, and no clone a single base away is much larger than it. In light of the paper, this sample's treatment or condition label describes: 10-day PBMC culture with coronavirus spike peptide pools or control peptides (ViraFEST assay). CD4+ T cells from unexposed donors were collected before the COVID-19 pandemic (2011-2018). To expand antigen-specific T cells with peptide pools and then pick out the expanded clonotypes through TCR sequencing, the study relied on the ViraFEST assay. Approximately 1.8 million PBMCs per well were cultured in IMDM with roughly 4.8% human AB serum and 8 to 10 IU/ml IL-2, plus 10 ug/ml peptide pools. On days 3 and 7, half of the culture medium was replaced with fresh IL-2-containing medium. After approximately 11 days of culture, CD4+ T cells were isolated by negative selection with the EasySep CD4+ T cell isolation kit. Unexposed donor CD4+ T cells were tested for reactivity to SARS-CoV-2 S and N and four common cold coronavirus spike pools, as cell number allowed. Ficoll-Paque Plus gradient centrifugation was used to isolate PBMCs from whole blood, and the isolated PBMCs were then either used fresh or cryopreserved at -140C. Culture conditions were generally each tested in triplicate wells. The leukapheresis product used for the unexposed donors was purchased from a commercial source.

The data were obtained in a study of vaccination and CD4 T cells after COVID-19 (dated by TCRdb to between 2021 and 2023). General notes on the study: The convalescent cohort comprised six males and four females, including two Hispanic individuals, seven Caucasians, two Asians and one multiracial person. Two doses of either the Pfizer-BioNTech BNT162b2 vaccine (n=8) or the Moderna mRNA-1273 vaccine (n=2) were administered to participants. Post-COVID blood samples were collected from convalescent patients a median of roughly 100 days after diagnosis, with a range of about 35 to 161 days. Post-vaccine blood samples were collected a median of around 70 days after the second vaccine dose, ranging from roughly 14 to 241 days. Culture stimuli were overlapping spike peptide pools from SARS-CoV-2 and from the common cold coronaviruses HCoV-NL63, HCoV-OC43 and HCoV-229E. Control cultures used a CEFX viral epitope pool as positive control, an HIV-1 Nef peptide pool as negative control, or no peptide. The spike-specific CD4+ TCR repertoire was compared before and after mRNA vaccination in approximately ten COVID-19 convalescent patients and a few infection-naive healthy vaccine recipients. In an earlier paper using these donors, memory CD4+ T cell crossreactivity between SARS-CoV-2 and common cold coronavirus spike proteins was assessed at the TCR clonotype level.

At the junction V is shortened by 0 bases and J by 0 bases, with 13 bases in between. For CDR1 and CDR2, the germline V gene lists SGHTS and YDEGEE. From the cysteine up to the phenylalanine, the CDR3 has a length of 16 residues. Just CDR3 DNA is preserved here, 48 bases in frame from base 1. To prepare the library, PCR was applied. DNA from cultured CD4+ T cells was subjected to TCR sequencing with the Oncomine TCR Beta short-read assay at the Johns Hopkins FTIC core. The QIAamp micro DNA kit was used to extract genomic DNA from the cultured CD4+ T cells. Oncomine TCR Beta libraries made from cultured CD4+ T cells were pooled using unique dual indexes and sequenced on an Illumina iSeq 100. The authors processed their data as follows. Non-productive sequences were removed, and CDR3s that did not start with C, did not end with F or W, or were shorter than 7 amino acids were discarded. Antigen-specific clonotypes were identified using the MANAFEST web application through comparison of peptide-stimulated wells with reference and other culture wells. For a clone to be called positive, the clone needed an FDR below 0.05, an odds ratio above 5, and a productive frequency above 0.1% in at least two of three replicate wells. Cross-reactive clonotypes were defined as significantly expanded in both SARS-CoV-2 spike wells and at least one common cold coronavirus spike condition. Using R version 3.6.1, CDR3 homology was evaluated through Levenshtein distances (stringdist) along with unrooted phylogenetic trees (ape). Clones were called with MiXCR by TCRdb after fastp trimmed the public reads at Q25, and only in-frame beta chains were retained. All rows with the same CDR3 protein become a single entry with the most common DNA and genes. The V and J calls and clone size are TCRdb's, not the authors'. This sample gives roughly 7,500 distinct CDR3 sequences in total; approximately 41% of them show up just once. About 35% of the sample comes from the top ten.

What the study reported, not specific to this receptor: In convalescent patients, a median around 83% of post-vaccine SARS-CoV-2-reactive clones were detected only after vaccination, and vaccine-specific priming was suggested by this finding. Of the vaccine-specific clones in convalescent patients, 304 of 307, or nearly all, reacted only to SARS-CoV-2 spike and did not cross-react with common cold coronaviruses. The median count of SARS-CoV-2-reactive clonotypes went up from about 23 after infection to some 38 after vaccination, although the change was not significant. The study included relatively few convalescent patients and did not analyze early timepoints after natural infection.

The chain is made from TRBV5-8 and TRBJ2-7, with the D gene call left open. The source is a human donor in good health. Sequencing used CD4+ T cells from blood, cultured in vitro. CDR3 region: CASSLGYNTGSYEQYF. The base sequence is TGTGCCAGCAGCTTGGGGTACAATACGGGCTCCTACGAGCAGTACTTC.